A single sample is the source of the 10 T cell receptor beta chains below, sequenced in a study of blood T cell repertoires in COVID-19. The repertoire was sequenced with immunoSEQ multiplex PCR; TCRdb's copy has only in-frame clones and lacks some. Of roughly 190,000 clones listed, around 82% were seen once; the top ten hold 10% to 15%. Sequenced material: PBMCs or T cells enriched from blood (not recorded which). These TCRs come from a man aged 35-49 years who had recovered from COVID-19.

This clone has a handful of counts. The same CDR3 can be traced to other DNA sequences in this sample. The rearrangement links TRBV28 to TRBJ2-7, with 7 bases fitting TRBD1. The CDR3 spans 13 residues. V shed 5 bases, J shed 2 bases, and the junction held 3 bases outside the gene matches. Per germline, CDR1 MDHEN and CDR2 SYDVKM. This CDR3 reads CASSPGQTYEQYF. The CDR3 nucleotides are TGTGCCAGCAGTCCGGGACAGACCTACGAGCAGTACTTC. Full variable domain (rest looked up from reference TRBV28 and TRBJ2-7): DVKVTQSSRYLVKRTGEKVFLECVQDMDHENMFWYRQDPGLGLRLIYFSYDVKMKEKGDIPEGYSVSREKKERFSLILESASTNQTSMYLCASSPGQTYEQYFGPGTRLTVT.

V gene TRBV14 combines with J gene TRBJ2-5; 7 bases map to TRBD1. Per germline, CDR1 SGHDN and CDR2 FVKESK. The CDR3 length is 13 residues. J lost 5 bases, V lost 5 bases, and 5 bases had no gene match. CDR3 sequence: CASSRQGRETQYF. CDR3 DNA sequence: TGTGCCAGCAGCAGACAGGGTAGGGAGACCCAGTACTTC.

The rearrangement uses TRBV27 and TRBJ1-5; unclear D gene. The germline V gene encodes CDR1 MNHEY and CDR2 SMNVEV (reference sequence). The V end was cut by 5 bases, the J end by 7 bases, with 18 bases between. CDR3 size: 15 residues. This CDR3 reads CASSPTVFGSQPQHF. In DNA, the CDR3 is TGTGCCAGCAGTCCTACAGTATTTGGCTCCCAGCCCCAGCATTTT.

V is TRBV3-1 (or the pseudogene TRBV3-2) and J is TRBJ2-5, with TRBD2 identical over 11 bases. Germline trimming cut 4 bases from V and 5 bases from J; bases unmatched to any gene: 15. The length of the CDR3 is 18 residues. CDR1 LGHDT and CDR2 YNNKEL come from the germline V gene (reference sequence). The DNA of the CDR3 is TGTGCCAGCAGCCTCCTGACTAGCGGGATGGGGCACGGTGAGACCCAGTACTTC. Its protein is CASSLLTSGMGHGETQYF.

The DNA of the CDR3 is TGTGCCAGCAGCTTAATGCAGAGCGGGAGGGCCACCGGGGAGCTGTTTTTT. Residues: CASSLMQSGRATGELFF. This rearrangement joins TRBV7-3 to TRBJ2-2, with TRBD2 identical over 10 bases. There are 17 residues in the CDR3. Germline V gives CDR1 SGHTA, CDR2 FQGTGA. J gave up 4 bases and V 1 base, and 6 bases lay outside the gene matches.

The chain employs TRBV12-3 or TRBV12-4 and TRBJ2-4, with D unresolved. Trimming removed 4 bases at V and 7 bases at J, with 8 bases between. The CDR3 length is 12 residues. The CDR3 region is CASSYEQNIQYF. In DNA form, the CDR3 reads TGTGCCAGCAGTTACGAACAGAACATTCAGTACTTC.

CDR3 sequence reads: CASSQATGRFEQFF. CDR3 in DNA: TGCGCCAGCAGCCAAGCAACAGGGAGATTTGAGCAGTTCTTC. The gene calls are TRBV4-3 and TRBJ2-1; tentatively, D is TRBD1 (6 bases). Germline CDR1 is LGHNA and CDR2 is YSLEER. V was clipped by 1 base and J by 9 bases, with 13 bases between them. The CDR3 spans 14 residues.

The J gene is TRBJ1-5, the V gene TRBV6-5, with 9 bases lining up with TRBD1. The CDR3 spans 16 residues. Germline lookup yields CDR1 MNHEY and CDR2 SVGAGI. With 2 bases clipped from V and 5 bases from J, the junction kept 7 bases outside the gene matches. The DNA of the CDR3 is TGTGCCAGCAGTTACATTGGGACAGGGAGAGATCAGCCCCAGCATTTT. It yields the protein CASSYIGTGRDQPQHF.

The rearrangement uses TRBV6-2 or TRBV6-3 and TRBJ2-7; 7 bases match TRBD1. The CDR3 loop spans 12 amino acids. The V segment lost 5 bases and the J segment 4 bases; nucleotides outside the gene matches: 2. Germline lookup yields CDR1 MNHEY and CDR2 SVGEGT. The CDR3: CASSETGYEQYV. The CDR3 nucleotides read TGTGCCAGCAGTGAGACAGGGTACGAGCAGTACGTC.

This chain uses TRBV15 with TRBJ2-2, with 7 nucleotides matching TRBD1. Germline V gene data show CDR1 as LNHNV and CDR2 as YYDKDF (reference sequence). The CDR3 consists of 14 residues. V trimming: 0 bases; J trimming: 7 bases; junction bases outside the gene matches: 2. As DNA, the CDR3 is TGTGCCACCAGCAGAGAGCAGGGGGACGGGGAGCTGTTTTTT. Translating gives CATSREQGDGELFF.